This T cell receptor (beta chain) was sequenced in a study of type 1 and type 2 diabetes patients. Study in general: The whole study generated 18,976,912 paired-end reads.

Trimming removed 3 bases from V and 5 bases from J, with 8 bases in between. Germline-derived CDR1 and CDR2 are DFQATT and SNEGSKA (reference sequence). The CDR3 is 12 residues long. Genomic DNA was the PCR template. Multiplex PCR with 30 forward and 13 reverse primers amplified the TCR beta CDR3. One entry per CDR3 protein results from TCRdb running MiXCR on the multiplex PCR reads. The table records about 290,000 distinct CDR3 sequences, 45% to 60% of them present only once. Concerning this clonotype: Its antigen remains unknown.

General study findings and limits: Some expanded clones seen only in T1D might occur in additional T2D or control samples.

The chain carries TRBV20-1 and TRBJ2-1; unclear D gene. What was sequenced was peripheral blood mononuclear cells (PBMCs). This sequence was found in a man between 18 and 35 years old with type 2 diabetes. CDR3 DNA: TGCAGTGCTAGCCTCGGACACAATGAGCAGTTCTTC. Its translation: CSASLGHNEQFF.